The next 9 T cell receptor beta chains were all read from a single sample in a study of OX40 agonist ivuxolimab in advanced cancers. Repertoires were generated with immunoSEQ multiplex PCR, while TCRdb's copy carries only in-frame clones and drops some. The data hold some 80,000 clones, with approximately 85% observed a single time. This specimen was CD4+ or CD8+ T cells sorted from blood, taken in a trial of the OX40 agonist ivuxolimab. These receptors all stem from an adult with an advanced solid tumor such as melanoma, head and neck, liver or kidney cancer.

The rearrangement joins TRBV5-5 to TRBJ1-3; 9 bases line up with TRBD1. J lost 2 bases, V lost 2 bases, and 8 bases had no gene match. CDR3 length: 17 amino acids. CDR1 and CDR2 from the germline V gene are SGHKS and YYEKEE (reference sequence). The CDR3, as DNA: TGTGCCAGCAGCTTCGAGGACAGGGGATCTGCTGGAAACACCATATATTTT. It is translated as CASSFEDRGSAGNTIYF.

Only one count was recorded for this clone. This chain joins TRBV28 and TRBJ1-5, with 7 bases lining up with TRBD1. CDR3 length: 14 residues. Germline trimming cut 6 bases from V and 9 bases from J; bases unmatched to any gene: 11. Germline V CDR1 and CDR2: MDHEN, SYDVKM. Here the CDR3 reads CASREGTALRPQHF. CDR3 DNA: TGTGCCAGCAGGGAGGGGACAGCCCTGCGGCCCCAGCATTTT.

This chain links TRBV9 with TRBJ1-1; D gene unclear. V lost 4 bases and J 1 base, leaving 11 bases between the germline ends. Germline loops: CDR1 SGDLS, CDR2 YYNGEE. This CDR3 is built from 14 residues. CDR3 DNA sequence: TGTGCCAGCAGCAGAGGGCCTACGAACACTGAAGCTTTCTTT. Its protein product is CASSRGPTNTEAFF.

The rearrangement joins TRBV25-1 to TRBJ2-5, with TRBD1 matching over 8 bases. The germline V gene encodes CDR1 MGHDK and CDR2 SYGVNS. The V and J ends lost 4 bases and 4 bases, in that order; junction bases with no gene match: 5. The CDR3 has 14 amino acids. CDR3 amino acids: CASSARTGTETQYF. For the CDR3, the DNA is TGTGCCAGCAGTGCTCGGACAGGGACAGAGACCCAGTACTTC.

The V gene is TRBV7-9, the J gene TRBJ1-2; 7 nucleotides match TRBD1. The CDR3 extends over 14 amino acids. Germline-derived CDR1 and CDR2 are SEHNR and FQNEAQ (reference sequence). V was pared by 9 bases and J by 8 bases, with 15 bases of the junction left unmatched. CDR3 coding DNA: TGTGCCAGTGGAATCCAGGGGGGGCTTGGAGGCTACACCTTC. Translated, it gives CASGIQGGLGGYTF.

This chain links TRBV19 with TRBJ2-1; TRBD2 is a possible D gene (6 bases). Germline V gives CDR1 LNHDA, CDR2 SQIVND (reference sequence). The V gene lost 5 bases and the J gene lost 0 bases, with 17 bases spanning the gap. This CDR3 contains 17 residues. The CDR3, as DNA: TGTGCCAGTAGTGTCAGTCGGGACTTGAGCTCCTACAATGAGCAGTTCTTC. It encodes CASSVSRDLSSYNEQFF.

The chain links TRBV7-3 to TRBJ1-1, with 8 bases lining up with TRBD1. The CDR3 consists of 14 residues. After removal of 4 bases from V and 4 bases from J, the junction contained 5 bases not matched to a gene. The germline V gene has CDR1 SGHTA and CDR2 FQGTGA. The DNA of the CDR3 is TGTGCCAGCAGCTCGACAGGGGTGATCACTGAAGCTTTCTTT. This sequence encodes CASSSTGVITEAFF.

The chain is built from TRBV28 and TRBJ1-5; D might be TRBD1 (6 bases). V was clipped by 4 bases and J by 4 bases, with 17 bases between them. Germline V lookup: CDR1 MDHEN, CDR2 SYDVKM. The CDR3 consists of 16 residues. The CDR3 DNA follows: TGTGCCAGCAGTTCCCTTCCTGACAGGCCAAATCAGCCCCAGCATTTT. As protein: CASSSLPDRPNQPQHF.

This sequence joins TRBV7-9 and TRBJ2-5; TRBD2 aligns across 12 bases. The V segment lost 5 bases and the J segment 1 base; nucleotides outside the gene matches: 11. Germline assignment: CDR1 SEHNR and CDR2 FQNEAQ (reference sequence). The length of the CDR3 is 18 residues. The CDR3 sequence is CASSHWTSGEWGQETQYF. CDR3 nucleotides: TGTGCCAGCAGCCACTGGACTAGCGGGGAATGGGGCCAAGAGACCCAGTACTTC. Combining the CDR3 with reference TRBV7-9 and TRBJ2-5 gives the whole variable domain DTGVSQNPRHKITKRGQNVTFRCDPISEHNRLYWYRQTLGQGPEFLTYFQNEAQLEKSRLLSDRFSAERPKGSFSTLEIQRTEQGDSAMYLCASSHWTSGEWGQETQYFGPGTRLLVL.